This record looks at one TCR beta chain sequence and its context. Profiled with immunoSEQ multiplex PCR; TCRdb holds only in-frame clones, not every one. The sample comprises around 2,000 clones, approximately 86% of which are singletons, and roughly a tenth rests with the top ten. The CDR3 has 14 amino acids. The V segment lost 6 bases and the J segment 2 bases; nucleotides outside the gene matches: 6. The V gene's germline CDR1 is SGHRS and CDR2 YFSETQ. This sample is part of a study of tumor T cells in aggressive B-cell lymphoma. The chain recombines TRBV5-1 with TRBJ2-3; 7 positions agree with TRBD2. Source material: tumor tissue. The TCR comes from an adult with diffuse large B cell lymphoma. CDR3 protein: CASMSSGNTDTQYF. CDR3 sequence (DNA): TGCGCCAGCATGTCTAGCGGTAACACAGATACGCAGTATTTT.